This TCR beta chain was found in a study of early T cells in non-severe SARS-CoV-2 infection (dated by TCRdb to about 2021). With respect to the entire study: Because TCR sequencing was done on bulk RNA from unsorted whole blood, the alpha and beta chains could not be paired. What the research found in general, with its limitations: VDJdb matching was skewed toward anti-spike CD8 responses and likely underestimated virus-specific expansions, missing private and CD4 specificities.

A case-control design nested within a healthcare worker cohort in London, UK, was used, with weekly nasopharyngeal swab PCR tests and blood sampling performed. Healthcare workers were recruited between 23 and 31 March 2020, during the week of the UK lockdown, and were followed weekly for up to roughly 15 weeks. V and J lose 0 bases and 0 bases, and a span of 18 bases separates them. The CDR3 has 19 amino acids, counting the end cysteine and phenylalanine. The only DNA kept is the CDR3, 57 bases in frame from the first base. According to the germline V gene (reference sequence), CDR1 reads MNHNY and CDR2 reads SVGAGI. This clonotype has just a few counts. Its cognate antigen has yet to be identified. No per-base quality is available; no much larger clone lies one base away. Libraries were built with 5' RACE. Sequenced on a NextSeq 500. Unique molecular identifiers were attached to individual cDNA molecules in the TCR library protocol so that sequencing error and PCR bias could be corrected. Both TCR alpha and beta chains were sequenced, and tight co-correlation was observed between alpha and beta sequence abundances in each sample. Per the source publication's procedure: V gene, J gene and CDR3 annotation of TCR sequences was performed with Decombinator V4. TCRs were defined as expanded if a significant change between any two time points was detected under a Poisson model with p below 0.0001. TCR abundances were normalised to the total number of TCRs sequenced per sample and were expressed as counts per million. TRAV1-2 paired with TRAJ12, TRAJ20 or TRAJ33 defined MAIT TCRs, while TRAV10 paired with TRAJ18 defined iNKT TCRs. VDJdb, accessed 1 November 2021, was searched for CMV, EBV and SARS-CoV-2 annotated TCRs, with TCRs annotated for multiple antigens excluded. TCRdb cleaned the public reads at Q25 with fastp, built clones with MiXCR and kept in-frame beta chains. Each CDR3 protein appears once, grouped with its most common genes and DNA. The V and J calls, along with clone size, are taken from TCRdb and not from the paper's own processing. This sample gives 25,000 to 35,000 distinct CDR3 sequences in total; roughly 7.2% of them show up just once. The top ten clonotypes cover 37% of the sample.

The sequence was collected from an adult who was a healthcare worker with PCR-confirmed SARS-CoV-2 infection or an uninfected control (not recorded which). What was sequenced was whole blood. Here the chain combines TRBV6-6 and TRBJ1-5; the D gene is not confidently resolved. For the CDR3, the sequence is CASSYSRVIRVDSNQPQHF. The nucleotides read TGTGCCAGCAGTTACTCGAGGGTTATACGGGTCGATAGCAATCAGCCCCAGCATTTT.